A single sample is the source of the 24 T cell receptor beta chains below, sequenced in a study of blood T cell repertoires in COVID-19. Some clones are missing from TCRdb's copy, which holds only in-frame ones; the method was immunoSEQ multiplex PCR. The sample has 97,000 or so clones; around 90% are singletons. Specimen: peripheral blood. The receptors here all came from a man aged 18 to 29 with acute or convalescent COVID-19.

This chain connects TRBV5-8 to TRBJ1-2; perhaps TRBD1 as D (5 bases). The ends were cut back, 1 base at V and 3 bases at J, with 10 bases in the middle. This CDR3 spans 14 amino acids. Germline CDR1 is SGHTS and CDR2 is YDEGEE. CDR3 in amino acids: CASSLRGPDYGYTF. CDR3 bases: TGTGCCAGCAGCTTGAGGGGCCCGGACTATGGCTACACCTTC.

This clone has a handful of counts. The chain uses TRBV12-3 or TRBV12-4 and TRBJ2-7; the D gene is possibly TRBD2 (6 bases). Trimming left V 6 bases short and J 3 bases short, with 12 bases between. The CDR3 spans 13 residues. CDR3 protein: CASSLGGDYEQYF. CDR3 in DNA: TGTGCCAGCAGCCTCGGGGGAGACTACGAGCAGTACTTC.

This clone was counted once. The chain couples TRBV19 to TRBJ2-3; TRBD1 matches 7 bases. This CDR3 is built from 16 residues. CDR1 is LNHDA and CDR2 is SQIVND in the germline V gene (reference sequence). Trimming cost V 7 bases and J 4 bases; bases outside gene matches: 14. This CDR3 is CASNPQGRRVSDTQYF. CDR3 coding DNA: TGTGCCAGTAATCCACAGGGGAGACGGGTATCAGATACGCAGTATTTT.

The chain carries TRBV5-1 and TRBJ2-7; the match to TRBD1 covers 8 bases. In germline, CDR1 is SGHRS, CDR2 YFSETQ. Trimming removed 2 bases from V and 6 bases from J; junction bases left unmatched: 7. There are 14 residues in the CDR3. DNA of the CDR3: TGCGCCAGCAGCTTACGGCAGGGGGCGAGCGAGCAGTACTTC. This encodes CASSLRQGASEQYF.

The CDR3 here is CASSYAISGNTIYF. CDR3 DNA sequence: TGTGCCAGCAGTTACGCGATCTCTGGAAACACCATATATTTT. The chain carries TRBV6-5 and TRBJ1-3; unclear D gene. The CDR3 is 14 residues long. V lost 2 bases, J lost 0 bases, and 5 bases lay in between. Germline CDR1 is MNHEY and CDR2 is SVGAGI.

The chain uses TRBV24-1 and TRBJ2-4, with D tentatively TRBD2 (5 bases). Germline CDR1 KGHDR, CDR2 SFDVKD. The CDR3 sequence is 16 residues long. V shed 2 bases and J shed 0 bases, with 10 bases lying between them. This CDR3 is CATSDSRALAKNIQYF. The CDR3 DNA follows: TGTGCCACCAGTGATTCGAGGGCATTAGCCAAAAACATTCAGTACTTC.

The rearrangement links TRBV2 to TRBJ2-7; 11 bases line up with TRBD1. The CDR3 is made up of 14 amino acids. Per germline, CDR1 SNHLY and CDR2 FYNNEI. Germline trimming cut 6 bases from V and 9 bases from J; bases unmatched to any gene: 10. The CDR3 region has the DNA TGTGCCAGCAGGCCCGGGACAGGGGGAAAGGCGCAGTACTTC. Protein product: CASRPGTGGKAQYF. The full variable domain, rest sourced from reference TRBV2 and TRBJ2-7, is EPEVTQTPSHQVTQMGQEVILRCVPISNHLYFYWYRQILGQKVEFLVSFYNNEISEKSEIFDDQFSVERPDGSNFTLKIRSTKLEDSAMYFCASRPGTGGKAQYFGPGTRLTVT.

This chain joins TRBV6-2 or TRBV6-3 and TRBJ1-2; no clear D. CDR1 and CDR2 from the germline V gene are MNHEY and SVGEGT. This CDR3 is built from 13 residues. V was cut by 6 bases and J by 0 bases, with 8 bases left in between. The CDR3 protein is CASSPVSNYGYTF. The CDR3 region has the DNA TGTGCCAGCAGCCCCGTATCTAACTATGGCTACACCTTC.

This rearrangement joins TRBV5-1 to TRBJ2-7; tentative D call: TRBD2 (6 bases). This CDR3 has 16 amino acids. In germline, CDR1 is SGHRS, CDR2 YFSETQ. V was shortened by 4 bases and J by 9 bases, with 26 bases between the two germline ends. DNA for the CDR3: TGCGCCAGCAGCGGGAACGGGGTAGCGGAATATAAACGGCAGTACTTC. It encodes CASSGNGVAEYKRQYF.

This clone was seen more than once but under ten times. The gene calls are TRBV24-1 and TRBJ2-2; possibly TRBD2 for D (6 bases). This CDR3 spans 15 amino acids. The ends were cut back, 0 bases at V and 6 bases at J, with 10 bases in the middle. Germline-derived CDR1 and CDR2 are KGHDR and SFDVKD. The CDR3 sequence is CATSDLEPGAGELFF. In DNA form, the CDR3 reads TGTGCCACCAGTGATTTGGAACCGGGGGCCGGGGAGCTGTTTTTT.

The CDR3: CASSSGGNGPQHF. The CDR3 region has the DNA TGTGCCAGCAGTTCGGGAGGGAACGGGCCCCAGCATTTT. The chain has TRBV2 and TRBJ1-5; D unresolved. The ends were cut back, 5 bases at V and 9 bases at J, with 14 bases in the middle. Germline V gene sequence: CDR1 SNHLY, CDR2 FYNNEI. This CDR3 comprises 13 residues.

This chain links TRBV30 with TRBJ1-5; 9 nucleotides agree with TRBD1. The CDR3 length is 15 residues. V lost 0 bases to trimming and J lost 9 bases; unmatched junction nucleotides: 9. CDR1 is GTSNPN, CDR2 SVGIG, per germline (reference sequence). CDR3 DNA: TGTGCCTGGAGTGTGGACAGGGGACCCACTTGGCCCCAGCATTTT. Encoded protein: CAWSVDRGPTWPQHF.

J is TRBJ2-1 and V is TRBV7-8, with a tentative D call TRBD2 (5 bases). Trimming pared 5 bases from V and 15 bases from J, leaving 17 bases between. CDR1 is SGHVS and CDR2 is FQNEAQ in the germline V gene. The CDR3 consists of 12 residues. The CDR3 region is CASSPLARPVFF. In DNA form, the CDR3 reads TGTGCCAGCAGCCCCCTAGCTAGACCTGTGTTCTTC.

This clone was counted once. The chain has TRBV2 and TRBJ1-2; D is undetermined. Looked up from germline, CDR1 is SNHLY and CDR2 is FYNNEI. Trimming took 8 bases from V and 2 from J, leaving 15 bases between them. The CDR3 covers 14 residues. DNA of the CDR3: TGTGCCAGCCGGCGGAGTTTGGCCAACTATGGCTACACCTTC. Its translation: CASRRSLANYGYTF.

This clone appeared a few times. The rearrangement joins TRBV30 to TRBJ1-5, with a possible D match to TRBD1 (6 bases). This CDR3 has 18 residues. Germline values: CDR1 GTSNPN, CDR2 SVGIG (reference sequence). Trimming removed 1 base from V and 2 bases from J, with 21 bases in between. In DNA form, the CDR3 reads TGTGCCTGGAGTGGCCAATCAGGTTCGGGGGGCGGCAATCAGCCCCAGCATTTT. Protein sequence: CAWSGQSGSGGGNQPQHF.

The chain joins TRBV19 to TRBJ2-3; 10 nucleotides align to TRBD2. CDR3 length: 15 residues. CDR1 is LNHDA, CDR2 SQIVND, per germline (reference sequence). Losses at the gene ends were 7 bases for V and 0 bases for J; bases not matched to a gene: 4. The CDR3 spells CASTLSGGSTDTQYF. The CDR3 DNA sequence: TGTGCCAGTACCCTTAGCGGGGGGAGCACAGATACGCAGTATTTT.

This sequence joins TRBV4-2 and TRBJ2-3; possibly TRBD2 for D (6 bases). The V and J ends lost 0 bases and 3 bases respectively, with 19 bases between them. There are 18 residues in the CDR3. CDR1 LGHNA and CDR2 YNFKEQ come from the germline V gene. CDR3 nucleotides: TGTGCCAGCAGCCAAGATTTCAGGCGCGGGGTAACGACAGATACGCAGTATTTT. Encoded protein: CASSQDFRRGVTTDTQYF.

The rearrangement links TRBV6-2 or TRBV6-3 to TRBJ1-5; TRBD1 agrees at 12 bases. V shed 2 bases, J shed 8 bases, and the junction held 10 bases outside the gene matches. Germline loops: CDR1 MNHEY, CDR2 SVGEGT. The CDR3 has 17 amino acids. CDR3 DNA sequence: TGTGCCAGCAGTTACCCAACGGGACAGGGGGCTGATGAGCCCCAGCATTTT. It encodes CASSYPTGQGADEPQHF.

The chain links TRBV5-1 to TRBJ2-3; 9 bases are shared with TRBD1. CDR1 is SGHRS, CDR2 YFSETQ, per germline. V was pared by 4 bases and J by 2 bases, with 5 bases of the junction left unmatched. The CDR3 consists of 15 residues. CDR3 in amino acids: CASSQGTGPTDTQYF. The CDR3 coding sequence is TGCGCCAGCAGCCAGGGGACAGGGCCCACAGATACGCAGTATTTT.

This rearrangement joins TRBV5-1 to TRBJ2-7; TRBD1 agrees at 8 bases. J gave up 6 bases and V 1 base, and 6 bases lay outside the gene matches. This CDR3 is built from 14 residues. The germline CDR1 and CDR2 sequences are SGHRS and YFSETQ. CDR3 residues: CASSLSTGGFEQYF. The CDR3 DNA is TGCGCCAGCAGCTTGTCTACAGGGGGTTTCGAGCAGTACTTC.

V usage is TRBV7-9 and J usage is TRBJ1-1; TRBD1 might be the D (5 bases). The V gene's germline CDR1 is SEHNR and CDR2 FQNEAQ (reference sequence). V was cut by 5 bases and J by 5 bases, with 12 bases left in between. The CDR3 covers 13 residues. The CDR3 reads CASSRQEGTEAFF. CDR3 DNA sequence: TGTGCCAGCAGCCGTCAGGAGGGGACTGAAGCTTTCTTT.

The rearrangement links TRBV6-2 or TRBV6-3 to TRBJ2-2, with a tentative D call TRBD2 (5 bases). Germline V gives CDR1 MNHEY, CDR2 SVGEGT. The CDR3 loop spans 16 amino acids. Trimming shortened V by 5 bases and J by 3 bases, and 16 bases separated the two germline ends. The CDR3 here is CASSLGRLAYTGELFF. The DNA for the CDR3 is TGTGCCAGCAGTCTCGGGCGGCTAGCCTACACCGGGGAGCTGTTTTTT.

The chain recombines TRBV19 with TRBJ2-3; D is possibly TRBD1 (5 bases). The CDR3 has 15 amino acids. Germline assignment: CDR1 LNHDA and CDR2 SQIVND (reference sequence). Trimming left V 0 bases short and J 5 bases short, with 12 bases between. The DNA for the CDR3 is TGTGCCAGTAGTATAGATCCGGCAGGGCTAGATACGCAGTATTTT. This gives the protein CASSIDPAGLDTQYF.

The sample holds one count of this clone. CDR3 in amino acids: CASSLSGVSGNTIYF. Written as DNA, the CDR3 is TGTGCCAGCAGCCTTTCGGGGGTCTCTGGAAACACCATATATTTT. V is TRBV7-9 and J is TRBJ1-3; perhaps TRBD1 as D (5 bases). The CDR3 has 15 amino acids. Between the trimmed V and J ends, which lost 5 bases and 0 bases, there was a span of 11 bases. The V gene's germline CDR1 is SEHNR and CDR2 FQNEAQ (reference sequence).